A single sample is the source of the 10 T cell receptor beta chains below, sequenced in a study of response to subunit inactivated influenza vaccine. TCRdb used MiXCR to reprocess the RT-PCR reads, holding one entry per CDR3 protein. The table includes approximately 730,000 distinct CDR3 sequences, 11% to 15% detected once. Material: PBMCs from blood, obtained approximately 15 days before vaccination. The receptors shown here come from a man in his fifties or sixties who received an inactivated influenza vaccine.

V is TRBV24-1 and J is TRBJ2-1, with a possible D match to TRBD1 (6 bases). V was clipped by 0 bases and J by 5 bases, with 10 bases between them. CDR1 KGHDR and CDR2 SFDVKD come from the germline V gene. The CDR3 contains 15 residues. This CDR3 reads CATSDLRDTNNEQFF. DNA for the CDR3: TGTGCCACCAGTGATTTGAGGGACACCAACAATGAGCAGTTCTTC.

The chain carries TRBV9 and TRBJ2-3, with 7 bases aligning to TRBD2. This CDR3 is built from 16 residues. The germline CDR1 and CDR2 sequences are SGDLS and YYNGEE. V gave up 0 bases and J gave up 6 bases; unmatched junction bases: 10. CDR3 protein: CASSVGGASGGDTQYF. The CDR3 coding sequence is TGTGCCAGCAGCGTAGGGGGAGCTAGCGGAGGGGATACGCAGTATTTT.

The CDR3 spells CASSGTGAWKNIQYF. The CDR3 DNA sequence: TGTGCCAGCAGCGGGACAGGGGCGTGGAAAAACATTCAGTACTTC. The V gene is TRBV7-9, the J gene TRBJ2-4; TRBD1 matches at 10 bases. CDR1 is SEHNR, CDR2 FQNEAQ, per germline (reference sequence). After removal of 5 bases from V and 4 bases from J, the junction contained 5 bases not matched to a gene. CDR3 length: 15 amino acids. The variable domain in full, with the rest retrieved from reference TRBV7-9 and TRBJ2-4, is DTGVSQNPRHKITKRGQNVTFRCDPISEHNRLYWYRQTLGQGPEFLTYFQNEAQLEKSRLLSDRFSAERPKGSFSTLEIQRTEQGDSAMYLCASSGTGAWKNIQYFGAGTRLSVL.

This clonotype came up a few times. J is TRBJ2-3 and V is TRBV18, with 12 positions matching TRBD2. With 2 bases clipped from V and 1 base from J, the junction kept 4 bases outside the gene matches. Germline V gives CDR1 KGHSH, CDR2 LQKENI. CDR3 size: 17 residues. CDR3 in amino acids: CASSPGTSGPRTDTQYF. The CDR3 DNA follows: TGTGCCAGCTCACCAGGGACTAGCGGGCCTCGCACAGATACGCAGTATTTT.

This clonotype was seen only a few times. V gene TRBV5-8 combines with J gene TRBJ2-5, with D possibly matching TRBD1 (6 bases). Germline V gene data show CDR1 as SGHTS and CDR2 as YDEGEE. V was trimmed by 0 bases and J by 4 bases, leaving 10 bases between them. The CDR3 covers 14 residues. This CDR3 is CASSLAGTRETQYF. The CDR3 DNA reads as TGTGCCAGCAGCTTGGCCGGGACAAGAGAGACCCAGTACTTC.

This clonotype occurred a few times. V gene TRBV9 combines with J gene TRBJ2-7; D gene uncertain. This CDR3 is 15 amino acids long. CDR1 is SGDLS and CDR2 is YYNGEE in the germline V gene. V lost 4 bases and J 0 bases, leaving 14 bases between the germline ends. The CDR3 sequence: CASSPRLGFSYEQYF. DNA of the CDR3: TGTGCCAGCAGCCCCCGCCTAGGATTCTCCTACGAGCAGTACTTC.

Only a few counts were recorded for this clonotype. The chain uses TRBV6-1 and TRBJ1-2; TRBD1 matches at 7 bases. The CDR3 spans 14 residues. With V trimmed by 5 bases and J by 5 bases, 8 bases remained unmatched. CDR1 and CDR2 (germline): MNHNS, SASEGT. As DNA, the CDR3 is TGTGCCAGCAGTCCTACAGGGGTTAGTTATGGCTACACCTTC. Amino acid sequence: CASSPTGVSYGYTF.

This clonotype turned up a few times. The DNA of the CDR3 is TGTGCCAGCAGTTTATGGGACAGCTCAAACTATGGCTACACCTTC. Translating gives CASSLWDSSNYGYTF. The chain couples TRBV12-3 or TRBV12-4 to TRBJ1-2; 7 nucleotides align to TRBD1. The CDR3 covers 15 residues. J lost 2 bases, V lost 2 bases, and 5 bases had no gene match.

The rearrangement joins TRBV7-8 to TRBJ1-6; D gene uncertain. Germline CDR1 reads SGHVS; CDR2 reads FQNEAQ. V shed 0 bases and J shed 0 bases, with 9 bases lying between them. CDR3 size: 17 residues. CDR3 coding DNA: TGTGCCAGCAGCTTAGCGCACGGTAGCTCCTATAATTCACCCCTCCACTTT. The encoded protein is CASSLAHGSSYNSPLHF.

The V gene is TRBV20-1, the J gene TRBJ1-2; 8 bases match TRBD1. There are 14 residues in the CDR3. CDR1 is DFQATT, CDR2 SNEGSKA, per germline (reference sequence). Trimming cost V 2 bases and J 5 bases; bases outside gene matches: 7. The CDR3 region is CSARPGQERYGYTF. CDR3 bases: TGCAGTGCTAGACCGGGACAGGAGCGATATGGCTACACCTTC.